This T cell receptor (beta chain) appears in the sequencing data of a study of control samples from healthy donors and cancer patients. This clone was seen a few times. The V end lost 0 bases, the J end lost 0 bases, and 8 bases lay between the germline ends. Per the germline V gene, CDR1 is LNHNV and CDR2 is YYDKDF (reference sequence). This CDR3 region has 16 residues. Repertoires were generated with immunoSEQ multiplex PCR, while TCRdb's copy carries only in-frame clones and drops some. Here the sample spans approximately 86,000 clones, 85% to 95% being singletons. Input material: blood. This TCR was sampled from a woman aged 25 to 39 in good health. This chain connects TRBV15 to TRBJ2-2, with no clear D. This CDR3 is CATSRDFPPNTGELFF. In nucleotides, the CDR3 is TGTGCCACCAGCAGAGATTTCCCCCCGAACACCGGGGAGCTGTTTTTT.